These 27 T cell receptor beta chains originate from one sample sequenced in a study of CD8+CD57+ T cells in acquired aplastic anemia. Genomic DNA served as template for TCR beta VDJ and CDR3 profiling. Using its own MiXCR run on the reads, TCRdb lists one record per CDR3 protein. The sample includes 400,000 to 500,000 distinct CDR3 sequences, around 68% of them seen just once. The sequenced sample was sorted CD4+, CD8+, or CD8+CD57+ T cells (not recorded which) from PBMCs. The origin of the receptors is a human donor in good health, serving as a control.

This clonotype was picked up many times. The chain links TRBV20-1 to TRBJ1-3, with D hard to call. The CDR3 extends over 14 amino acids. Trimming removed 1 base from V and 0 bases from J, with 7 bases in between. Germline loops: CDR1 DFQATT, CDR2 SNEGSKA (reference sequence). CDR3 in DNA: TGCAGTGCTAGAGTCCTGAACTCTGGAAACACCATATATTTT. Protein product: CSARVLNSGNTIYF.

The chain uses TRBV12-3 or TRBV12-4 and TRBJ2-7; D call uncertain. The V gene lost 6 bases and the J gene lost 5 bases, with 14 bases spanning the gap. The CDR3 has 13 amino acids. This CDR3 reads CASSRPMDHEQYF. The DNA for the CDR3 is TGTGCCAGCAGCCGCCCCATGGATCACGAGCAGTACTTC.

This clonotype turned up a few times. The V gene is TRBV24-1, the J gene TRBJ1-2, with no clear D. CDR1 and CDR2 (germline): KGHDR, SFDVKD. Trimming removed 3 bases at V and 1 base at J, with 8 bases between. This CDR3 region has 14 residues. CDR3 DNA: TGTGCCACCAGTGATAGTTACGTTAACTATGGCTACACCTTC. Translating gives CATSDSYVNYGYTF.

The CDR3 is CASSSSGGGAHEQHF. DNA of the CDR3: TGTGCCAGCAGCTCAAGCGGGGGCGGGGCCCATGAGCAGCATTTT. This chain joins TRBV7-6 and TRBJ1-5, with a weak D call TRBD1 (6 bases). The length of the CDR3 is 15 residues. Looked up from germline, CDR1 is SGHVS and CDR2 is FNYEAQ. V was clipped by 4 bases and J by 13 bases, with 23 bases between them.

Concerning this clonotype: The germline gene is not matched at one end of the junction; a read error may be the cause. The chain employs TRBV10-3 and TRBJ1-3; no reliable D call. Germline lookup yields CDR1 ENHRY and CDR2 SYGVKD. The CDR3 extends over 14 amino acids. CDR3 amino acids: CAISLPGRRNTYNF. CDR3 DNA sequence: TGTGCCATCAGTTTACCCGGCCGGAGAAATACCTACAATTTT.

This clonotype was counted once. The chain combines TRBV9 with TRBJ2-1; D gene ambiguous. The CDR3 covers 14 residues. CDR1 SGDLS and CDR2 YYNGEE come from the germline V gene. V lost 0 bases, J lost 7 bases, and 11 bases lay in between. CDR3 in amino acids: CASSVETWGNEQFF. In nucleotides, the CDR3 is TGTGCCAGCAGCGTAGAGACATGGGGAAATGAGCAGTTCTTC.

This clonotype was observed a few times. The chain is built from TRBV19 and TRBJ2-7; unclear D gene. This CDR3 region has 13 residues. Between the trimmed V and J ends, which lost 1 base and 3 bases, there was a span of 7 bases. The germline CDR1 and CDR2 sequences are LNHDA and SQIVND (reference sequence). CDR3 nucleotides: TGTGCCAGTAGTATAGGGCCAGGCTACGAGCAGTACTTC. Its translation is CASSIGPGYEQYF. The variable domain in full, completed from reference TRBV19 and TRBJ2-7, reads DGGITQSPKYLFRKEGQNVTLSCEQNLNHDAMYWYRQDPGQGLRLIYYSQIVNDFQKGDIAEGYSVSREKKESFPLTVTSAQKNPTAFYLCASSIGPGYEQYFGPGTRLTVT.

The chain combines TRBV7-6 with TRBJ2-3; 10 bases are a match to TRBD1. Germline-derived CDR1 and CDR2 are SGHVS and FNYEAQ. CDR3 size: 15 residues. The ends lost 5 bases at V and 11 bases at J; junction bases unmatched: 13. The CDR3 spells CASSTGGTGADEQYF. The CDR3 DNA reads TGTGCCAGCAGCACGGGGGGGACAGGGGCCGATGAGCAGTATTTT.

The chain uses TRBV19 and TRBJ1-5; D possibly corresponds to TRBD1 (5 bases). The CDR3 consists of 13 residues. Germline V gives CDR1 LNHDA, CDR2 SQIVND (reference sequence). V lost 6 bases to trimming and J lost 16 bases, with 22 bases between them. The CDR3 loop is CASSSPGGHEQHF. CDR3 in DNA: TGTGCCAGTAGCAGCCCGGGGGGTCATGAACAACATTTT.

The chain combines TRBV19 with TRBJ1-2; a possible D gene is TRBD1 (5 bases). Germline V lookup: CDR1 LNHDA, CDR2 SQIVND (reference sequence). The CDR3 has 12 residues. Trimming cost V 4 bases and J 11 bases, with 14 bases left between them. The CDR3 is CASSTGTHGYTF. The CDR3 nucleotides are TGTGCCAGTAGTACTGGGACGCACGGGTACACCTTC.

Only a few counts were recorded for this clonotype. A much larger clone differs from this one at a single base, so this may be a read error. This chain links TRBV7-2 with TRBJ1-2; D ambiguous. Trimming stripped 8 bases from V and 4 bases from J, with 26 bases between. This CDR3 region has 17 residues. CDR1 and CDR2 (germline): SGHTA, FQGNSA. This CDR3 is CASGPSMGPPGIYGYTF. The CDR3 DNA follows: TGTGCCAGCGGCCCTTCTATGGGCCCCCCTGGGATCTATGGCTACACCTTC.

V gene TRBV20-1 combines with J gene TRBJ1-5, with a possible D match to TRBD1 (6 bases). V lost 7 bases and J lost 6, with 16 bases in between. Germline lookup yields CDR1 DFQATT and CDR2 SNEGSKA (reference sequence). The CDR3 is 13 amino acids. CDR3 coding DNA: TGCAGTGTTACGCAGGGGTGGAGTCAGCCCCAGCATTTT. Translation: CSVTQGWSQPQHF.

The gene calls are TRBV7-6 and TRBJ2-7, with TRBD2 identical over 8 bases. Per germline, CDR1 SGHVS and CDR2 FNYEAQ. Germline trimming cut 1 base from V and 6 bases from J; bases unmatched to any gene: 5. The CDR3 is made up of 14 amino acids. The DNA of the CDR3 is TGTGCCAGCAGCTTAGGCGGGGGGAGCCGCGAGCAGTACTTC. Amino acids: CASSLGGGSREQYF.

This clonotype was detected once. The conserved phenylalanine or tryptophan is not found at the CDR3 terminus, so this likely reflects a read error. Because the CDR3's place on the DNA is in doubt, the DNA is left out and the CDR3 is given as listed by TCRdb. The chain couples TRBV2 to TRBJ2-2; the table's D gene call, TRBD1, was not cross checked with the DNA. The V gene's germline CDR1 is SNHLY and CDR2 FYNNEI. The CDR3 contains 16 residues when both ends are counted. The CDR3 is CASSAHTGWYHRGAVV.

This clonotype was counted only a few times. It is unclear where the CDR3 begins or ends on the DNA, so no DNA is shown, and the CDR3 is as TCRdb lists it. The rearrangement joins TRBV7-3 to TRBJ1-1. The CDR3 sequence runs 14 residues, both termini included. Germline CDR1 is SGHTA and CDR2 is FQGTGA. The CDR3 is CASSSGQRTEAFFF.

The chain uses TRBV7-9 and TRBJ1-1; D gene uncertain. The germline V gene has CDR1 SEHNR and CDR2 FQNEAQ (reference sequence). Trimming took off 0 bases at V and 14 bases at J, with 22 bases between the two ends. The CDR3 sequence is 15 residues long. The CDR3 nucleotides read TGTGCCAGCAGCTTAGCAGAGCAAGCCCAAGAGACCCAGTTCTTT. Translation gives CASSLAEQAQETQFF. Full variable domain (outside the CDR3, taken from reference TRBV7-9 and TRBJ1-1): DTGVSQNPRHKITKRGQNVTFRCDPISEHNRLYWYRQTLGQGPEFLTYFQNEAQLEKSRLLSDRFSAERPKGSFSTLEIQRTEQGDSAMYLCASSLAEQAQETQFFGQGTRLTVV.

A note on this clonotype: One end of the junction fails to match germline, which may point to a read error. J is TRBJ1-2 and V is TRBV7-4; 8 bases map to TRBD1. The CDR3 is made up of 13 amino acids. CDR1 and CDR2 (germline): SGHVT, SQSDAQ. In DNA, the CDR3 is TGTGCCAGCAGCCAGACAGGGGTCTATGGCTACGCCTTC. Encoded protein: CASSQTGVYGYAF. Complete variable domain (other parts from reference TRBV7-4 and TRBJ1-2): GAGVSQSPRYKVAKRGRDVALRCDSISGHVTLYWYRQTLGQGSEVLTYSQSDAQRDKSGRPSGRFSAERPERSVSTLKIQRTEQGDSAVYLCASSQTGVYGYAFGSGTRLTVV.

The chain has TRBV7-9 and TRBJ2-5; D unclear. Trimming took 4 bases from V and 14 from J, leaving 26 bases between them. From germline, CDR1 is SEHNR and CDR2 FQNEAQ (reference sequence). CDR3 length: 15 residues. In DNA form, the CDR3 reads TGTGCCAGCAGCTCGAGGCAGGCCGGGTCGCATGGCTACTACTTC. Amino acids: CASSSRQAGSHGYYF.

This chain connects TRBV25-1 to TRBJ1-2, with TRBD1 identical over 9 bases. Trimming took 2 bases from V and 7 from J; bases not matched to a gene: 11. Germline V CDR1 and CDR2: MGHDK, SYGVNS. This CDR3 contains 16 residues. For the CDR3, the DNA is TGTGCCAGCAGTGAAGGGGACAGGGCCCCCTTGCGTGGCTACACCTTC. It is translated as CASSEGDRAPLRGYTF.

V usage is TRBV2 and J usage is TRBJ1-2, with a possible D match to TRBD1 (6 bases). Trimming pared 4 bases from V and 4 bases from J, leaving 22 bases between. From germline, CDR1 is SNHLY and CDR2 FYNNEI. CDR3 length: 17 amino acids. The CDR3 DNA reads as TGTGCCAGCAGTGGGGGATGGTCCGGACAGATCACCTATGGCTACACCTTC. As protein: CASSGGWSGQITYGYTF. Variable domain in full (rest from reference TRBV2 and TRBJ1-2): EPEVTQTPSHQVTQMGQEVILRCVPISNHLYFYWYRQILGQKVEFLVSFYNNEISEKSEIFDDQFSVERPDGSNFTLKIRSTKLEDSAMYFCASSGGWSGQITYGYTFGSGTRLTVV.

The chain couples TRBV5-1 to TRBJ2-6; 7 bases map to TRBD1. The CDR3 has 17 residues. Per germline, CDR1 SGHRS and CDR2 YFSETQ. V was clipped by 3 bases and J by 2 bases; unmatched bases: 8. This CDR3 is CASSWTPDRAGANVLTF. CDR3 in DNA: TGCGCCAGCAGCTGGACCCCCGACAGGGCTGGGGCCAACGTCCTGACTTTC.

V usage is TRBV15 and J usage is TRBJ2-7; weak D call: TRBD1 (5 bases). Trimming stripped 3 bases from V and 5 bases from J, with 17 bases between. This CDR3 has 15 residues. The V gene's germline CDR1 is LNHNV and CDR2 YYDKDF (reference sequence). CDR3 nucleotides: TGTGCCACCAGCAGGGAGAGCTCTGGGGCCAACGAGCAGTACTTC. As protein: CATSRESSGANEQYF.

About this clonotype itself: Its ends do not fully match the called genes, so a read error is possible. The CDR3, as DNA: TGTGCCAGCAGGCAAGGGACACCCGGAGCCTACGAGCAGTACTTC. Translating gives CASRQGTPGAYEQYF. The chain recombines TRBV14 with TRBJ2-7, with D possibly TRBD1 on 6 matching bases. This CDR3 is 15 amino acids long. Germline lookup yields CDR1 SGHDN and CDR2 FVKESK.

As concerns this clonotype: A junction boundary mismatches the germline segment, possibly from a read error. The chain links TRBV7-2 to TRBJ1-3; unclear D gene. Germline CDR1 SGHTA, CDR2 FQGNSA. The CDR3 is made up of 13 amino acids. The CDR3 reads CASSGLVGTTLYF. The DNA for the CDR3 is TGTGCCAGCAGCGGGCTGGTCGGAACCACCCTATATTTT.

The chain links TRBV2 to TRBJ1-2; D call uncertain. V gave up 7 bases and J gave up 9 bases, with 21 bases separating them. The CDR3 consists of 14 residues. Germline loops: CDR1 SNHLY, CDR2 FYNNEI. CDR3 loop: CASNDKERGESYTF. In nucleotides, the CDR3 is TGTGCCAGCAATGATAAGGAGAGAGGCGAAAGCTACACCTTC.

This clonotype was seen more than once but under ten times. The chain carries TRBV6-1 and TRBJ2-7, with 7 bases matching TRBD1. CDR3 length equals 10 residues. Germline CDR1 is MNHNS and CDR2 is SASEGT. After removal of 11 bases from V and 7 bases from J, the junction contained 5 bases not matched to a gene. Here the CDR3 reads CAGKGQEQYF. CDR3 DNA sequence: TGTGCCGGCAAGGGACAGGAGCAGTACTTC.

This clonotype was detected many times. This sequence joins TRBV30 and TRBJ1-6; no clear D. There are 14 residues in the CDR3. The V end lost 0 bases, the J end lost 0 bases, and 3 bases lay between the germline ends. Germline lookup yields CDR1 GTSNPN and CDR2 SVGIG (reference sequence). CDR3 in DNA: TGTGCCTGGAGTGTCAACTCCTATAATTCACCCCTCCACTTT. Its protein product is CAWSVNSYNSPLHF.